A single sample is the source of the 17 T cell receptor beta chains below, sequenced in a study of chemoradiotherapy in HPV16-positive cancers (dated by TCRdb to between 2022 and 2023). The library relied on the immunoSEQ multiplex PCR assay. Imported from immuneACCESS, the table was reduced by TCRdb to in-frame sequences with V and J called. These copies leave out some clones; in studies compared against another copy, an unresolved V gene accounts for under half, and the cause of the remainder is not known. The table for this sample lists about 66,000 clones; around nine tenths of them were counted only once. The top ten hold 4% to 5% of the sample. Sequencing was performed on blood, taken from a patient who underwent chemoradiotherapy. These receptors were collected from a human donor with HPV-associated anogenital cancer.

The chain is built from TRBV11-2 and TRBJ2-5; the D is unclear. The CDR3 has 14 residues. Germline assignment: CDR1 SGHAT and CDR2 FQNNGV. The ends were cut back, 4 bases at V and 1 base at J, with 10 bases in the middle. CDR3 amino acids: CASSSQVGQETQYF. The CDR3 DNA reads as TGTGCCAGCAGCTCTCAGGTGGGCCAAGAGACCCAGTACTTC. The full variable domain, with the rest looked up from reference TRBV11-2 and TRBJ2-5, is EAGVAQSPRYKIIEKRQSVAFWCNPISGHATLYWYQQILGQGPKLLIQFQNNGVVDDSQLPKDRFSAERLKGVDSTLKIQPAKLEDSAVYLCASSSQVGQETQYFGPGTRLLVL.

This CDR3 reads CASSPRGGNFYNEQFF. The DNA of the CDR3 is TGTGCCAGCAGCCCGAGAGGGGGAAACTTCTACAATGAGCAGTTCTTC. The gene calls are TRBV28 and TRBJ2-1, with a possible D match to TRBD1 (6 bases). Germline V lookup: CDR1 MDHEN, CDR2 SYDVKM. Trimming shortened V by 6 bases and J by 3 bases, and 18 bases separated the two germline ends. This CDR3 comprises 16 residues.

The chain combines TRBV19 with TRBJ2-1, with 8 bases fitting TRBD2. Germline trimming cut 7 bases from V and 4 bases from J; bases unmatched to any gene: 9. The V gene's germline CDR1 is LNHDA and CDR2 SQIVND (reference sequence). The CDR3 length is 15 residues. The CDR3 protein is CASNVAGPSYNEQFF. The CDR3 DNA reads as TGTGCCAGTAACGTAGCGGGACCCTCTTACAATGAGCAGTTCTTC.

In its sample, this clone was seen a few times. The rearrangement links TRBV6-4 to TRBJ1-1; D is possibly TRBD1 (6 bases). The CDR3 runs to 16 residues. Germline V gene data show CDR1 as MRHNA and CDR2 as SNTAGT. The ends were cut back, 5 bases at V and 0 bases at J, with 16 bases in the middle. This chain's CDR3 is CASSKTGGDMNTEAFF. The CDR3 DNA follows: TGTGCCAGCAGTAAAACGGGCGGGGACATGAACACTGAAGCTTTCTTT.

The chain couples TRBV13 to TRBJ2-5; tentatively, D is TRBD2 (6 bases). This CDR3 is built from 14 residues. From germline, CDR1 is PRHDT and CDR2 FYEKMQ (reference sequence). V lost 5 bases to trimming and J lost 4 bases, with 14 bases between them. The chain's CDR3 is CASSPAGGRETQYF. CDR3 in DNA: TGTGCCAGCAGCCCGGCCGGGGGACGAGAGACCCAGTACTTC.

This sequence joins TRBV13 and TRBJ1-4, with 9 bases aligning to TRBD1. Per the germline V gene, CDR1 is PRHDT and CDR2 is FYEKMQ (reference sequence). The V segment lost 4 bases and the J segment 3 bases; nucleotides outside the gene matches: 3. This CDR3 comprises 15 residues. CDR3: CASSSRTGANEKLFF. CDR3 bases: TGTGCCAGCAGCTCCCGGACAGGGGCTAATGAAAAACTGTTTTTT.

V usage is TRBV6-5 and J usage is TRBJ2-4; 9 nucleotides agree with TRBD1. CDR1 and CDR2 (germline): MNHEY, SVGAGI. With 6 bases clipped from V and 4 bases from J, the junction kept 7 bases outside the gene matches. CDR3 length: 15 residues. The CDR3 loop reads CASRSGQGKKNIQYF. The CDR3 nucleotides read TGTGCCAGCAGGAGTGGACAGGGGAAAAAAAACATTCAGTACTTC.

This rearrangement joins TRBV2 to TRBJ2-5; D remains ambiguous. CDR3 size: 11 residues. Germline values: CDR1 SNHLY, CDR2 FYNNEI. Trimming removed 10 bases at V and 0 bases at J, with 6 bases between. CDR3 in amino acids: CAKEYQETQYF. For the CDR3, the DNA is TGTGCCAAAGAGTACCAAGAGACCCAGTACTTC.

The CDR3 here is CASSVGARVNTEAFF. The CDR3 bases are TGTGCCAGCAGCGTAGGGGCCAGGGTGAACACTGAAGCTTTCTTT. V usage is TRBV2 and J usage is TRBJ1-1, with a tentative D call TRBD1 (5 bases). The CDR3 has 15 residues. Between the trimmed V and J ends, which lost 6 bases and 0 bases, there was a span of 14 bases. CDR1 is SNHLY, CDR2 FYNNEI, per germline.

The J gene is TRBJ2-7, the V gene TRBV15; TRBD2 matches at 7 bases. Germline-derived CDR1 and CDR2 are LNHNV and YYDKDF (reference sequence). With 7 bases clipped from V and 2 bases from J, the junction kept 8 bases outside the gene matches. The CDR3 consists of 14 residues. The CDR3 reads CATKRDPGAYEQYF. The CDR3 nucleotides read TGTGCCACCAAGCGGGACCCTGGAGCCTACGAGCAGTACTTC.

The sample holds one count of this clone. This chain links TRBV29-1 with TRBJ2-2; a possible D gene is TRBD2 (5 bases). Deletions cut 4 bases from V and 3 bases from J, with 15 bases between. The CDR3 runs 15 residues. Germline values: CDR1 SQVTM, CDR2 ANQGSEA. In nucleotides, the CDR3 is TGCAGCGTTGCCCAAGCTGGAGGCCACACCGGGGAGCTGTTTTTT. Amino acids: CSVAQAGGHTGELFF.

This clone occurred once. The chain has TRBV5-1 and TRBJ1-6; D perhaps matches TRBD1 (5 bases). From germline, CDR1 is SGHRS and CDR2 YFSETQ. Trimming removed 7 bases from V and 5 bases from J, with 16 bases in between. This CDR3 has 15 residues. CDR3 coding DNA: TGCGCCAGCGGGTTGGGACTCGTAGATAATTCACCCCTCCACTTT. Encoded protein: CASGLGLVDNSPLHF. Full variable domain (remainder filled in from reference TRBV5-1 and TRBJ1-6): KAGVTQTPRYLIKTRGQQVTLSCSPISGHRSVSWYQQTPGQGLQFLFEYFSETQRNKGNFPGRFSGRQFSNSRSEMNVSTLELGDSALYLCASGLGLVDNSPLHFGNGTRLTVT.

The chain uses TRBV7-2 and TRBJ2-1; no clear D. Trimming cost V 2 bases and J 0 bases, with 17 bases left between them. Germline V CDR1 and CDR2: SGHTA, FQGNSA. The CDR3 length is 18 residues. CDR3 DNA sequence: TGTGCCAGCAGCTTATCGCGAGCGTTTGATATCTCCTACAATGAGCAGTTCTTC. It is translated as CASSLSRAFDISYNEQFF.

V usage is TRBV5-1 and J usage is TRBJ1-2; D uncertain. There are 14 residues in the CDR3. Trimming removed 0 bases at V and 5 bases at J, with 11 bases between. Per germline, CDR1 SGHRS and CDR2 YFSETQ. This chain's CDR3 is CASSLESAGYGYTF. Here the CDR3 DNA reads TGCGCCAGCAGCTTGGAGTCAGCGGGGTATGGCTACACCTTC. The variable domain in full, completed from reference TRBV5-1 and TRBJ1-2, reads KAGVTQTPRYLIKTRGQQVTLSCSPISGHRSVSWYQQTPGQGLQFLFEYFSETQRNKGNFPGRFSGRQFSNSRSEMNVSTLELGDSALYLCASSLESAGYGYTFGSGTRLTVV.

The chain recombines TRBV5-4 with TRBJ2-5, with D uncertain. The length of the CDR3 is 13 residues. The germline V gene has CDR1 SGHNT and CDR2 YYREEE (reference sequence). Trimming removed 1 base at V and 4 bases at J, with 8 bases between. CDR3 protein: CASSLSGLETQYF. CDR3 nucleotide sequence: TGTGCCAGCAGCTTGAGTGGGTTAGAGACCCAGTACTTC.

The V and J genes are TRBV5-6 and TRBJ2-1, with a weak D call TRBD2 (6 bases). The CDR3 runs 16 residues. The V gene lost 4 bases and the J gene lost 3 bases, with 17 bases spanning the gap. Germline V lookup: CDR1 SGHDT, CDR2 YYEEEE. CDR3 protein: CASSRSSGLFYNEQFF. In DNA, the CDR3 is TGTGCCAGCAGCCGAAGTAGCGGTCTTTTCTACAATGAGCAGTTCTTC.

V is TRBV9 and J is TRBJ1-2, with TRBD1 matching over 8 bases. CDR1 is SGDLS and CDR2 is YYNGEE in the germline V gene. With V trimmed by 0 bases and J by 4 bases, 2 bases remained unmatched. The CDR3 has 14 amino acids. The chain's CDR3 is CASSVGTGSYGYTF. In nucleotides, the CDR3 is TGTGCCAGCAGCGTAGGGACAGGGAGCTATGGCTACACCTTC. Combining the CDR3 with reference TRBV9 and TRBJ1-2 gives the whole variable domain DSGVTQTPKHLITATGQRVTLRCSPRSGDLSVYWYQQSLDQGLQFLIQYYNGEERAKGNILERFSAQQFPDLHSELNLSSLELGDSALYFCASSVGTGSYGYTFGSGTRLTVV.